These T cell receptor beta chains were read from a single sample in a study of OX40 agonist ivuxolimab in advanced cancers. Measured with immunoSEQ multiplex PCR; TCRdb has only the in-frame clones, and not every one. The sample consists of 60,000 or so clones, approximately 94% of them appearing once. The sequencing used CD4+ or CD8+ T cells sorted from blood, collected in a trial of the OX40 agonist ivuxolimab. All receptors come from an adult with an advanced solid tumor such as melanoma, head and neck, liver or kidney cancer. Each CDR3 is given with its conserved first and last residue. A D gene is named only where the DNA matches it firmly. A row's size may be missing; if present it is once, few, many or a size class.

CDR3 DNA: TGTGCCAGCAGCCCAACCTGGGGGGGACTAGCGGGAGTAGACTACGAGCAGTACTTC
CDR3 protein: CASSPTWGGLAGVDYEQYF
D gene: TRBD2
clone size: -
V gene: TRBV7-2
J gene: TRBJ2-7

CDR3 DNA: TGTGCCAGCAGCTCGGACAGAAACATTCAGTACTTC
CDR3 protein: CASSSDRNIQYF
D gene: -
clone size: -
V gene: TRBV7-9
J gene: TRBJ2-4

CDR3 DNA: TGTGCCAGCAGCTTTCCCCTCGGACTCAGTCCCTTATACAATGAGCAGTTCTTC
CDR3 protein: CASSFPLGLSPLYNEQFF
D gene: -
clone size: once
V gene: TRBV7-8
J gene: TRBJ2-1

CDR3 DNA: TGTGCCTCCGGGCGGGGGAACACTGAAGCTTTCTTT
CDR3 protein: CASGRGNTEAFF
D gene: -
clone size: -
V gene: TRBV30
J gene: TRBJ1-1

CDR3 DNA: TGTGCCAGCAGCACTTTGGGACAGCAACTTTTCTTT
CDR3 protein: CASSTLGQQLFF
D gene: TRBD1
clone size: -
V gene: TRBV7-9
J gene: TRBJ1-1

CDR3 DNA: TGTGCCAGCAGTTTAGGGACAGGGGGGGTCAATCAGCCCCAGCATTTT
CDR3 protein: CASSLGTGGVNQPQHF
D gene: TRBD1
clone size: -
V gene: TRBV27
J gene: TRBJ1-5

CDR3 DNA: TGTGCCAGCAGCGTGGAGGATAGCAATCAGCCCCAGCATTTT
CDR3 protein: CASSVEDSNQPQHF
D gene: -
clone size: once
V gene: TRBV9
J gene: TRBJ1-5

CDR3 DNA: TGTGCCAGCAGTTCGACCGGACGGGAAAAACTGTTTTTT
CDR3 protein: CASSSTGREKLFF
D gene: -
clone size: -
V gene: TRBV6-5
J gene: TRBJ1-4

CDR3 DNA: TGCGCCAGCAGCCAAGGTTTTTCAGGGGTTAACACTGAAGCTTTCTTT
CDR3 protein: CASSQGFSGVNTEAFF
D gene: -
clone size: -
V gene: TRBV4-3
J gene: TRBJ1-1

CDR3 DNA: TGTGCCAGCAGTTTATCCGTGGATCTAGCCAAAAACATTCAGTACTTC
CDR3 protein: CASSLSVDLAKNIQYF
D gene: -
clone size: -
V gene: TRBV27
J gene: TRBJ2-4

CDR3 DNA: TGTGCCAGCAGTGAACTCAGGGGTCGTTTCTTTGGAAACACCATATATTTT
CDR3 protein: CASSELRGRFFGNTIYF
D gene: -
clone size: -
V gene: TRBV6-1
J gene: TRBJ1-3

CDR3 DNA: TGTGCCAGCAGCTCTGGACTAGCGCGAGCCAAAAACATTCAGTACTTC
CDR3 protein: CASSSGLARAKNIQYF
D gene: TRBD2
clone size: -
V gene: TRBV11-1
J gene: TRBJ2-4

CDR3 DNA: TGTGCCAGCAGTGAATCAGGGCTCTTGTCGTACGAGCAGTACTTC
CDR3 protein: CASSESGLLSYEQYF
D gene: -
clone size: -
V gene: TRBV6-1
J gene: TRBJ2-7

CDR3 DNA: TGCGCCAGCAGCCAAGGTTCCGGGACAGGGGAATACAATGAGCAGTTCTTC
CDR3 protein: CASSQGSGTGEYNEQFF
D gene: TRBD1
clone size: -
V gene: TRBV4-3
J gene: TRBJ2-1

CDR3 DNA: TGTGCCAGCAGCTATACCGGAGGGTATGGCTACACCTTC
CDR3 protein: CASSYTGGYGYTF
D gene: -
clone size: -
V gene: TRBV11-2
J gene: TRBJ1-2

CDR3 DNA: TGTGCCAGCAGCCGACGGGGACAGGGTTTCAGGGAGCAGTACTTC
CDR3 protein: CASSRRGQGFREQYF
D gene: -
clone size: -
V gene: TRBV21-1
J gene: TRBJ2-7

CDR3 DNA: TGTGCCAGCAGCAGTACAGGGGACACTGAAGCTTTCTTT
CDR3 protein: CASSSTGDTEAFF
D gene: TRBD1
clone size: -
V gene: TRBV13
J gene: TRBJ1-1

CDR3 DNA: TGTGCCAGTAGAGCAAGCTTGGACAGGACCTACAATGAGCAGTTCTTC
CDR3 protein: CASRASLDRTYNEQFF
D gene: TRBD1
clone size: -
V gene: TRBV19
J gene: TRBJ2-1

CDR3 DNA: TGTGCCAGCAGCTTGGGACAGGTCAACGAGCAGTACTTC
CDR3 protein: CASSLGQVNEQYF
D gene: -
clone size: -
V gene: TRBV5-4
J gene: TRBJ2-7

CDR3 DNA: TGTGCCAGCAGCGACAGCTACTCTGAGGAGACCCAGTACTTC
CDR3 protein: CASSDSYSEETQYF
D gene: -
clone size: once
V gene: TRBV6-5
J gene: TRBJ2-5

CDR3 DNA: TGTGCCAGCAGCTTAGACTCTCGGCCCTACAATGAGCAGTTCTTC
CDR3 protein: CASSLDSRPYNEQFF
D gene: -
clone size: -
V gene: TRBV7-9
J gene: TRBJ2-1

CDR3 DNA: TGCGCCAGCAGTGAGTCCCTCGGACTAGCGGTCTACGAGCAGTACTTC
CDR3 protein: CASSESLGLAVYEQYF
D gene: TRBD2
clone size: -
V gene: TRBV10-1
J gene: TRBJ2-7

CDR3 DNA: TGTGCCAGCAGTTACTTGTTCGGGACAGACAATGAGCAGTTCTTC
CDR3 protein: CASSYLFGTDNEQFF
D gene: TRBD1
clone size: -
V gene: TRBV6-5
J gene: TRBJ2-1

CDR3 DNA: TGCAGCGTTGAGGACACGACTAGCGCCTACTACAATGAGCAGTTCTTC
CDR3 protein: CSVEDTTSAYYNEQFF
D gene: TRBD2
clone size: -
V gene: TRBV29-1
J gene: TRBJ2-1

CDR3 DNA: TGTGCCAGCAGTTTATCGGAGGGCGCGAACACCGGGGAGCTGTTTTTT
CDR3 protein: CASSLSEGANTGELFF
D gene: -
clone size: -
V gene: TRBV27
J gene: TRBJ2-2

CDR3 DNA: TGTGCCAGCAGCTTAGTCGGAGGCCCGGGCACTGAAGCTTTCTTT
CDR3 protein: CASSLVGGPGTEAFF
D gene: -
clone size: -
V gene: TRBV7-3
J gene: TRBJ1-1

CDR3 DNA: TGTGCCAGCAGCGGAGGCAGGGGGTCCGAGCAGTACTTC
CDR3 protein: CASSGGRGSEQYF
D gene: TRBD1
clone size: -
V gene: TRBV9
J gene: TRBJ2-7

CDR3 DNA: TGTGCCAGCAGCTTAAATCGGGCAGGGGTTAGCAATCAGCCCCAGCATTTT
CDR3 protein: CASSLNRAGVSNQPQHF
D gene: -
clone size: -
V gene: TRBV7-8
J gene: TRBJ1-5

CDR3 DNA: TGTGCCACTCAGGGTGTAGATACGCAGTATTTT
CDR3 protein: CATQGVDTQYF
D gene: -
clone size: -
V gene: TRBV27
J gene: TRBJ2-3

CDR3 DNA: TGTGCCATCAGTGATGAGGGGGGCAACGAGCAGTACTTC
CDR3 protein: CAISDEGGNEQYF
D gene: -
clone size: -
V gene: TRBV10-3
J gene: TRBJ2-7

CDR3 DNA: TGTGCCAGCAGCGGAGGCGGGAGGGGGCTGGGTGAGCAGTTCTTC
CDR3 protein: CASSGGGRGLGEQFF
D gene: TRBD2
clone size: -
V gene: TRBV9
J gene: TRBJ2-1

CDR3 DNA: TGTGCCAGCAGCCAAGTCTTTAGCGGGACCTACGAGCAGTACTTC
CDR3 protein: CASSQVFSGTYEQYF
D gene: TRBD2
clone size: -
V gene: TRBV4-2
J gene: TRBJ2-7

CDR3 DNA: TGTGCCTGGGAGGGGGTTACTAGAACTGAAGCTTTCTTT
CDR3 protein: CAWEGVTRTEAFF
D gene: -
clone size: -
V gene: TRBV30
J gene: TRBJ1-1

CDR3 DNA: TGTGCCAGCAGCTCATCCGGGACACCAAGTAACTATGGCTACACCTTC
CDR3 protein: CASSSSGTPSNYGYTF
D gene: -
clone size: -
V gene: TRBV7-8
J gene: TRBJ1-2

CDR3 DNA: TGTGCCAGCAGCCCAGGGGGAGCGCCCAATGAGCAGTTCTTC
CDR3 protein: CASSPGGAPNEQFF
D gene: TRBD1
clone size: once
V gene: TRBV9
J gene: TRBJ2-1

CDR3 DNA: TGTGCCTGGCAACTGGACAGTTGGTCCTCCGGGGAGCTGTTTTTT
CDR3 protein: CAWQLDSWSSGELFF
D gene: -
clone size: -
V gene: TRBV30
J gene: TRBJ2-2

CDR3 DNA: TGTGCCAGCAGCTTAGTTTCGGAGCGGGGGGAAGCTTTCTTT
CDR3 protein: CASSLVSERGEAFF
D gene: -
clone size: -
V gene: TRBV7-9
J gene: TRBJ1-1